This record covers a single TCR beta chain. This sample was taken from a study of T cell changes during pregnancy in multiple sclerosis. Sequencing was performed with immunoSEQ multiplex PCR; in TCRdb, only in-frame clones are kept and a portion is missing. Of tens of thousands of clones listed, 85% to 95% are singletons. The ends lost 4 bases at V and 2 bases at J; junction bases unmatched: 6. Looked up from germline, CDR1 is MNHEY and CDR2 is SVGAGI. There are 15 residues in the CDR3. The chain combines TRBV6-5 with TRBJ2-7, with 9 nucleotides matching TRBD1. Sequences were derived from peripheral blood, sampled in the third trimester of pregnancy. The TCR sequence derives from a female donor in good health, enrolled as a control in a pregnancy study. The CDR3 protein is CASSFGTGSPYEQYF. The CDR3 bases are TGTGCCAGCAGTTTCGGGACAGGGAGTCCCTACGAGCAGTACTTC.